This T cell receptor (beta chain) is drawn from a study of molecular identifiers for immune sequencing clone quantification. MiXCR, applied by TCRdb to the PCR reads, yields one record per CDR3 protein. The data show around 470,000 distinct CDR3 sequences, roughly 23% seen once. This clonotype was found a few times. Its antigen is unidentified. Germline assignment: CDR1 SQVTM and CDR2 ANQGSEA. The CDR3 consists of 14 residues. V lost 4 bases, J lost 1 base, and 14 bases lay in between. Study-wide results and limits: In cases of identical TCR molecules sharing a barcode, highly expanded clone sizes could be underestimated.

Input material: naive CD8+ T cells from blood, with Jurkat cell RNA spiked in. Subset here: FACS-sorted CD8+CD4-CCR7+CD45RA+ naive T cells. This sequence joins TRBV29-1 and TRBJ2-7, with D tentatively TRBD1 or TRBD2 (5 bases each). This TCR was sampled from a human donor in good health. Some libraries in this study had Jurkat cell RNA spiked in. The CDR3: CSVGGRDHSYEQYF. In nucleotides, the CDR3 is TGCAGCGTTGGGGGCAGGGACCATTCCTACGAGCAGTACTTC.